The 25 T cell receptor beta chains below all came from one sample that was sequenced in a study of blood T cell repertoires in COVID-19. Libraries were prepared by immunoSEQ multiplex PCR; TCRdb keeps only in-frame clonotypes and omits some of them. This table holds some 180,000 clones, roughly 90% found once. The specimen was peripheral blood. These receptors all come from a man aged 50 or older with acute or convalescent COVID-19.

The chain combines TRBV18 with TRBJ1-1, with TRBD1 as a possible D gene (5 bases). Trimming left V 3 bases short and J 5 bases short, with 10 bases between. The CDR3 totals 13 residues. Germline CDR1 and CDR2: KGHSH and LQKENI. CDR3 residues: CASSPGEGTEAFF. The CDR3 DNA reads TGTGCCAGCTCACCGGGGGAGGGGACTGAAGCTTTCTTT.

This clone was recorded a few times. The chain couples TRBV2 to TRBJ1-6; tentatively, D is TRBD1 (5 bases). The CDR3 contains 15 residues. The germline V and J ends were trimmed by 7 bases and 4 bases, with 14 bases remaining between them. The V gene's germline CDR1 is SNHLY and CDR2 FYNNEI. As DNA, the CDR3 is TGTGCCAGCACGGGACTCTCAAATTATAATTCACCCCTCCACTTT. Translation gives CASTGLSNYNSPLHF.

The J gene is TRBJ1-5, the V gene TRBV6-5, with TRBD1 identical over 7 bases. CDR3 length: 13 amino acids. From germline, CDR1 is MNHEY and CDR2 SVGAGI. The J segment lost 4 bases and the V segment lost 6 bases, leaving 3 bases of the junction unmatched. CDR3 loop: CASRGQTNQPQHF. The CDR3 coding sequence is TGTGCCAGCAGGGGACAGACAAATCAGCCCCAGCATTTT.

In its sample, this clone was seen a few times. J is TRBJ1-4 and V is TRBV28; D is ambiguous. The V end was cut by 2 bases, the J end by 0 bases, with 7 bases between. CDR1 and CDR2 from the germline V gene are MDHEN and SYDVKM. The CDR3 spans 15 residues. The CDR3 reads CASSLPRATNEKLFF. DNA for the CDR3: TGTGCCAGCAGTTTACCCCGGGCAACTAATGAAAAACTGTTTTTT. Full variable domain (rest looked up from reference TRBV28 and TRBJ1-4): DVKVTQSSRYLVKRTGEKVFLECVQDMDHENMFWYRQDPGLGLRLIYFSYDVKMKEKGDIPEGYSVSREKKERFSLILESASTNQTSMYLCASSLPRATNEKLFFGSGTQLSVL.

The CDR3 coding sequence is TGTGCCAGCAGCCAAGTGTTTAGGGGTTCTGGAAACACCATATATTTT. It translates to CASSQVFRGSGNTIYF. The rearrangement uses TRBV4-2 and TRBJ1-3; TRBD1 is a possible D gene (5 bases). Trimming took off 1 base at V and 1 base at J, with 11 bases between the two ends. The CDR3 runs to 16 residues. Looked up from germline, CDR1 is LGHNA and CDR2 is YNFKEQ.

The V and J genes are TRBV7-9 and TRBJ1-4, with 10 bases fitting TRBD1. Germline CDR1 is SEHNR and CDR2 is FQNEAQ (reference sequence). This CDR3 spans 13 amino acids. J lost 8 bases, V lost 6 bases, and 3 bases had no gene match. Written as DNA, the CDR3 is TGTGCCAGCAGAGGACAGGGGGAAGAAAAACTGTTTTTT. Residues: CASRGQGEEKLFF.

This clone showed up just a few times. This chain connects TRBV3-1 (or the pseudogene TRBV3-2) to TRBJ2-5; TRBD2 matches at 9 bases. Germline lookup yields CDR1 LGHDT and CDR2 YNNKEL (reference sequence). The CDR3 runs to 14 residues. Germline trimming cut 2 bases from V and 5 bases from J; bases unmatched to any gene: 3. CDR3 bases: TGTGCCAGCAGCCAAATGGCGGGAGGGGAGACCCAGTACTTC. Protein: CASSQMAGGETQYF.

The chain couples TRBV15 to TRBJ2-3; D remains unclear. The V gene's germline CDR1 is LNHNV and CDR2 YYDKDF (reference sequence). The CDR3 sequence is 16 residues long. Deletions cut 0 bases from V and 0 bases from J, with 10 bases between. The CDR3 reads CATSRDLAVSTDTQYF. For the CDR3, the DNA is TGTGCCACCAGCAGAGATTTGGCGGTCAGCACAGATACGCAGTATTTT.

In its sample, this clone was seen once. This chain joins TRBV5-1 and TRBJ2-2, with 8 bases fitting TRBD2. CDR1 SGHRS and CDR2 YFSETQ come from the germline V gene. V lost 4 bases, J lost 12 bases, and 14 bases stayed unmatched. There are 15 residues in the CDR3. CDR3 amino acids: CASSPGGSGALKLFF. CDR3 coding DNA: TGCGCCAGCAGCCCGGGGGGGAGCGGGGCCCTTAAGCTGTTTTTT.

The genes are TRBV21-1 and TRBJ2-7; TRBD2 is the table's D call, not checked against the DNA. TRBV21-1 is given as a pseudogene. This CDR3 region has 15 residues. The CDR3 DNA reads as TGTGCCAGCAGCAAACGACTAGCGGGAGTGGACGAGCAGTACTTC. This translates into CASSKRLAGVDEQYF.

This chain's CDR3 is CASSDLGSGANVLTF. CDR3 in DNA: TGTGCCAGCAGTGACCTCGGCTCTGGGGCCAACGTCCTGACTTTC. The rearrangement joins TRBV6-4 to TRBJ2-6; D is unclear. Trimming stripped 2 bases from V and 0 bases from J, with 5 bases between. The CDR3 is 15 amino acids. The V gene's germline CDR1 is MRHNA and CDR2 SNTAGT.

This chain links TRBV12-5 with TRBJ1-2; D might be TRBD1 (5 bases). Deletions cut 5 bases from V and 8 bases from J, with 18 bases between. Germline V CDR1 and CDR2: LGHNT, FRNRAP. The CDR3 has 14 amino acids. The CDR3 is CASGLGLGGVGYTF. In nucleotides, the CDR3 is TGTGCTAGTGGTCTCGGACTGGGGGGGGTCGGCTACACCTTC.

This clone has just a few counts. The genes are TRBV9 and TRBJ1-2; 8 bases line up with TRBD1. The CDR3 has 14 residues. J lost 5 bases, V lost 4 bases, and 7 bases had no gene match. Germline lookup yields CDR1 SGDLS and CDR2 YYNGEE. The CDR3 region is CASSRQTGEYGYTF. CDR3 sequence (DNA): TGTGCCAGCAGCCGCCAGACAGGGGAATATGGCTACACCTTC.

This chain uses TRBV9 with TRBJ1-2; TRBD1 matches at 8 bases. The CDR3 sequence is 13 residues long. In germline, CDR1 is SGDLS, CDR2 YYNGEE. V shed 3 bases, J shed 8 bases, and the junction held 6 bases outside the gene matches. The CDR3 loop reads CASSERTGPGYTF. The DNA of the CDR3 is TGTGCCAGCAGCGAGCGGACAGGGCCCGGCTACACCTTC.

This chain links TRBV11-2 with TRBJ2-1; 7 bases align to TRBD2. The ends lost 5 bases at V and 3 bases at J; junction bases unmatched: 1. CDR1 is SGHAT, CDR2 FQNNGV, per germline. The CDR3 covers 13 residues. The CDR3 coding sequence is TGTGCCAGCAGCCGGGACTACTACAATGAGCAGTTCTTC. Encoded protein: CASSRDYYNEQFF.

This CDR3 reads CASSSSGVYEQYF. CDR3 DNA: TGTGCCAGTAGTAGTAGCGGGGTATACGAGCAGTACTTC. This rearrangement joins TRBV19 to TRBJ2-7; 8 positions agree with TRBD2. Losses at the gene ends were 4 bases for V and 4 bases for J; bases not matched to a gene: 3. Germline V gene lookup returns CDR1 LNHDA and CDR2 SQIVND (reference sequence). CDR3 length: 13 residues.

The V gene is TRBV11-1, the J gene TRBJ2-3; possible D gene TRBD1, 6 bases. Germline loops: CDR1 SGHAT, CDR2 FQDESV (reference sequence). CDR3 length equals 14 residues. V lost 5 bases and J 8 bases, leaving 17 bases between the germline ends. CDR3 coding DNA: TGTGCCAGCAGCAGCCGGGACCAGGGGCTTACGCAGTATTTT. Protein product: CASSSRDQGLTQYF.

This clone is a singleton in its sample. V is TRBV20-1 and J is TRBJ1-2, with 8 nucleotides matching TRBD1. J lost 4 bases, V lost 5 bases, and 0 bases had no gene match. Germline CDR1 DFQATT, CDR2 SNEGSKA (reference sequence). This CDR3 is built from 11 residues. As DNA, the CDR3 is TGCAGTGCTGGGACAGGCTATGGCTACACCTTC. Translation gives CSAGTGYGYTF.

The chain employs TRBV15 and TRBJ2-5; 7 bases match TRBD2. This CDR3 is 15 amino acids long. From germline, CDR1 is LNHNV and CDR2 YYDKDF (reference sequence). The trim removed 2 bases at V and 1 base at J, leaving 4 bases unmatched. The CDR3 bases are TGTGCCACCAGCAGAACCAGCGGGGTCCAAGAGACCCAGTACTTC. Protein sequence: CATSRTSGVQETQYF.

V and J are TRBV7-2 and TRBJ1-6; weak D call: TRBD1 (6 bases). This CDR3 region has 13 residues. Germline CDR1 SGHTA, CDR2 FQGNSA. Trimming cost V 5 bases and J 6 bases, with 8 bases left between them. Here the CDR3 reads CASSAGVNSPLHF. CDR3 sequence (DNA): TGTGCCAGCAGCGCAGGGGTTAATTCACCCCTCCACTTT.

The rearrangement links TRBV6-1 to TRBJ2-5, with TRBD1 matching over 8 bases. This CDR3 comprises 14 residues. Looked up from germline, CDR1 is MNHNS and CDR2 is SASEGT. The V and J ends lost 3 bases and 4 bases, in that order; junction bases with no gene match: 4. Here the CDR3 reads CASSETGVRETQYF. CDR3 in DNA: TGTGCCAGCAGTGAGACAGGGGTCCGAGAGACCCAGTACTTC.

The V and J genes are TRBV6-6 and TRBJ1-4, with TRBD1 matching 7 bases. CDR3 size: 14 residues. CDR1 and CDR2 (germline): MNHNY, SVGAGI (reference sequence). V lost 1 base to trimming and J lost 8 bases; unmatched junction nucleotides: 4. The CDR3 coding sequence is TGTGCCAGCAGTTACTGGCAGGGGGAAGAAAAACTGTTTTTT. Translation gives CASSYWQGEEKLFF.

This rearrangement joins TRBV6-1 to TRBJ1-5, with D possibly being TRBD1 (6 bases). This CDR3 spans 16 amino acids. CDR1 MNHNS and CDR2 SASEGT come from the germline V gene. V lost 4 bases and J 4 bases, leaving 17 bases between the germline ends. CDR3 sequence reads: CASSGRRTDSNQPQHF. As DNA, the CDR3 is TGTGCCAGCAGTGGCCGGCGGACAGATAGTAATCAGCCCCAGCATTTT.

Written as DNA, the CDR3 is TGTGCCAGCAGCGTTGGAGCGGGGGGCATCACAGATACGCAGTATTTT. It encodes CASSVGAGGITDTQYF. The V and J genes are TRBV9 and TRBJ2-3, with 9 bases identical to TRBD2. The CDR3 sequence is 16 residues long. V dropped 2 bases and J dropped 2; count of bases not matched to a gene: 6. Germline-derived CDR1 and CDR2 are SGDLS and YYNGEE.

This chain joins TRBV19 and TRBJ2-3; the match to TRBD2 covers 10 bases. After removal of 5 bases from V and 3 bases from J, the junction contained 5 bases not matched to a gene. Per germline, CDR1 LNHDA and CDR2 SQIVND (reference sequence). The CDR3 has 15 residues. The CDR3 bases are TGTGCCAGTAGTGCCCCGGGACTAGCGACAGATACGCAGTATTTT. Protein sequence: CASSAPGLATDTQYF.